The 14 T cell receptor beta chains below come from one sample, sequenced in a study of T cell repertoires in cytomegalovirus infection. Antigen specificity for these receptors is unknown. TCRdb re-called the reads with MiXCR, one entry per CDR3 protein. The sample records 550,000 to 850,000 distinct CDR3 sequences, around 35% being singletons. The starting material was cultured PBMCs, obtained from culture after CMV antigen stimulation. These receptors all come from a human donor in good health (CMV status not recorded). Some clones in this sample may be carry-over from other donors' samples.

This clonotype came up a few times. V usage is TRBV7-6 and J usage is TRBJ2-2, with 9 nucleotides matching TRBD1. The CDR3 runs 17 residues. Germline lookup yields CDR1 SGHVS and CDR2 FNYEAQ. The J segment lost 4 bases and the V segment lost 5 bases, leaving 11 bases of the junction unmatched. CDR3 loop: CASSRDSGTGPTGELFF. CDR3 nucleotides: TGTGCCAGCAGCCGCGACTCCGGGACAGGGCCCACCGGGGAGCTGTTTTTT. The whole variable domain, remainder taken from reference TRBV7-6 and TRBJ2-2, is GAGVSQSPRYKVTKRGQDVALRCDPISGHVSLYWYRQALGQGPEFLTYFNYEAQQDKSGLPNDRFSAERPEGSISTLTIQRTEQRDSAMYRCASSRDSGTGPTGELFFGEGSRLTVL.

This sequence joins TRBV6-5 and TRBJ2-7; the match to TRBD2 covers 9 bases. This CDR3 is built from 15 residues. In germline, CDR1 is MNHEY, CDR2 SVGAGI. Losses at the gene ends were 6 bases for V and 4 bases for J; bases not matched to a gene: 10. As DNA, the CDR3 is TGTGCCAGCAGCCCAGGACTAGCGCTTTTGTACGAGCAGTACTTC. Its translation is CASSPGLALLYEQYF.

V usage is TRBV7-2 and J usage is TRBJ1-2; the D is unclear. Germline CDR1 is SGHTA and CDR2 is FQGNSA. The CDR3 is made up of 16 amino acids. Trimming shortened V by 5 bases and J by 8 bases, and 24 bases separated the two germline ends. The chain's CDR3 is CASSPNPTGRGGGYTF. The CDR3 nucleotides are TGTGCCAGCAGCCCGAACCCGACGGGTCGGGGAGGGGGCTACACCTTC.

The V call is TRBV5-1, the J call TRBJ2-4; possible D gene TRBD1, 6 bases. This CDR3 is 13 amino acids long. Trimming cost V 0 bases and J 12 bases, with 13 bases left between them. CDR1 and CDR2 from the germline V gene are SGHRS and YFSETQ. CDR3 DNA: TGCGCCAGCAGCTTGGATGGGGGCCCACGTCAGTACTTC. Translating gives CASSLDGGPRQYF.

This clonotype was found a few times. The J gene is TRBJ2-1, the V gene TRBV12-3 or TRBV12-4; the match to TRBD2 covers 8 bases. V gave up 6 bases and J gave up 5 bases; unmatched junction bases: 15. CDR3 size: 17 residues. Here the CDR3 DNA reads TGTGCCAGCAGCCCCGGGGGGGGGGGGATGTCGAACAATGAGCAGTTCTTC. This encodes CASSPGGGGMSNNEQFF.

This clonotype was recorded only once. The chain is built from TRBV19 and TRBJ1-2; D not resolved. Trimming removed 9 bases at V and 3 bases at J, with 11 bases between. This CDR3 spans 12 amino acids. The V gene's germline CDR1 is LNHDA and CDR2 SQIVND (reference sequence). CDR3 protein: CASAGSYYGYTF. CDR3 bases: TGTGCCAGCGCGGGGTCTTACTATGGCTACACCTTC.

This clonotype appeared a few times. The chain is built from TRBV10-3 and TRBJ2-1, with D possibly matching TRBD2 (6 bases). CDR1 is ENHRY and CDR2 is SYGVKD in the germline V gene. This CDR3 comprises 15 residues. V was pared by 4 bases and J by 6 bases, with 16 bases between. For the CDR3, the DNA is TGTGCCATCAGTGCAGGAAGCGGGTACGGCAATGAGCAGTTCTTC. It is translated as CAISAGSGYGNEQFF.

This clonotype was picked up a small number of times. The chain links TRBV11-2 to TRBJ2-5; TRBD2 agrees at 8 bases. Germline V gene sequence: CDR1 SGHAT, CDR2 FQNNGV. The V gene end was trimmed by 5 bases and the J gene end by 5 bases; junction bases not matched to a gene: 10. The CDR3 runs to 15 residues. The DNA for the CDR3 is TGTGCCAGCAGCCCCGGACTAGCCGTGGGGGAGACCCAGTACTTC. It specifies CASSPGLAVGETQYF. Supplemented by reference TRBV11-2 and TRBJ2-5, the full variable domain reads EAGVAQSPRYKIIEKRQSVAFWCNPISGHATLYWYQQILGQGPKLLIQFQNNGVVDDSQLPKDRFSAERLKGVDSTLKIQPAKLEDSAVYLCASSPGLAVGETQYFGPGTRLLVL.

Details on this clonotype: A read error may explain this, as a much larger clone is one base away. V is TRBV7-6 and J is TRBJ2-5, with a possible D match to TRBD1 (5 bases). Germline CDR1 reads SGHVS; CDR2 reads FNYEAQ. The length of the CDR3 is 14 residues. The CDR3 sequence: CTSSQGGSQETQYF. The CDR3, as DNA: TGTACCAGCAGCCAGGGTGGTTCCCAAGAGACCCAGTACTTC.

The rearrangement links TRBV7-6 to TRBJ2-3; D possibly corresponds to TRBD1 (5 bases). The length of the CDR3 is 16 residues. The ends were cut back, 1 base at V and 6 bases at J, with 17 bases in the middle. Germline-derived CDR1 and CDR2 are SGHVS and FNYEAQ. CDR3 amino acids: CASSLVQELQIDTQYF. The CDR3, as DNA: TGTGCCAGCAGCTTAGTACAGGAGCTACAGATCGATACGCAGTATTTT.

CDR3: CAIGDRDGLSEQFF. In DNA, the CDR3 is TGTGCCATTGGGGACAGGGACGGGTTAAGTGAGCAGTTCTTC. The chain uses TRBV19 and TRBJ2-1; 9 bases align to TRBD1. The length of the CDR3 is 14 residues. J lost 9 bases, V lost 10 bases, and 13 bases had no gene match. CDR1 is LNHDA and CDR2 is SQIVND in the germline V gene (reference sequence).

This rearrangement joins TRBV7-9 to TRBJ2-2; 7 positions agree with TRBD1. CDR1 and CDR2 from the germline V gene are SEHNR and FQNEAQ (reference sequence). CDR3 length: 16 amino acids. V was pared by 6 bases and J by 5 bases, with 12 bases of the junction left unmatched. The CDR3, as DNA: TGTGCCAGCAGAACGAACAGGGGAGTAAGGACCGGGGAGCTGTTTTTT. This codes for CASRTNRGVRTGELFF.

The rearrangement links TRBV6-2 or TRBV6-3 to TRBJ2-3; maybe TRBD1 (5 bases). From germline, CDR1 is MNHEY and CDR2 SVGEGT. The CDR3 contains 14 residues. Deletions cut 5 bases from V and 1 base from J, with 10 bases between. The CDR3 nucleotides are TGTGCCAGCAGTACCAGGGTTGGCACAGATACGCAGTATTTT. Protein product: CASSTRVGTDTQYF.

A note on this clonotype: This may be a read error, as it is one base from a much larger clone. The V gene is TRBV7-2, the J gene TRBJ2-7; tentatively, D is TRBD1 or TRBD2 (5 bases each). Trimming removed 2 bases from V and 7 bases from J, with 12 bases in between. The germline gives CDR1 SGHTA, CDR2 FQGNSA. This CDR3 spans 13 amino acids. The DNA of the CDR3 is TGTGCCAGCAGCTTAATGGCAGAGGGGGAGCAGTACTTC. It yields the protein CASSLMAEGEQYF.